The rows below give T cell receptor beta chains drawn from one sample of a study of early T cells in non-severe SARS-CoV-2 infection. TCRdb independently ran MiXCR on the 5' RACE reads; one entry per CDR3 protein. Of 36,000 or so distinct CDR3 sequences listed, 4% to 5% are singletons. The sample comprised whole blood. These receptors were taken from an adult who was a healthcare worker with PCR-confirmed SARS-CoV-2 infection or an uninfected control (not recorded which). Each CDR3 is given with its conserved first and last residue. A D gene is named only where the DNA matches it firmly. Size values are once, few and many counts, or a class for expanded clones, and some rows have none.

v_gene: TRBV25-1; d_gene: -; abundance: -; j_gene: TRBJ2-5; CDR3nt: TGTGCCAGCGCACAAGCGTCGGGCCAAAGAGGGGAGACCCAGTACTTC; CDR3aa: CASAQASGQRGETQYF
v_gene: TRBV6-4; d_gene: TRBD1; abundance: few; j_gene: TRBJ1-1; CDR3nt: TGTGCCAGCAGTTCTGGGACAGATAACACTGAAGCTTTCTTT; CDR3aa: CASSSGTDNTEAFF
v_gene: TRBV7-9; d_gene: -; abundance: many; j_gene: TRBJ2-7; CDR3nt: TGTGCCAGCAGCTTTAGGGCCGGGACTGCTTCCTACGAGCAGTACTTC; CDR3aa: CASSFRAGTASYEQYF
v_gene: TRBV7-3; d_gene: -; abundance: many; j_gene: TRBJ2-1; CDR3nt: TGTGCCAGCAGCTTAACCAGGGACAATGAGCAGTTCTTC; CDR3aa: CASSLTRDNEQFF
v_gene: TRBV6-1; d_gene: -; abundance: many; j_gene: TRBJ1-2; CDR3nt: TGTGCCAGCAGTGCAAGAACCTATGGCTACACCTTC; CDR3aa: CASSARTYGYTF
v_gene: TRBV11-1; d_gene: -; abundance: many; j_gene: TRBJ2-5; CDR3nt: TGTGCCAGCAGCTTAAGGGGGGCGATCTCCCAAGAGACCCAGTACTTC; CDR3aa: CASSLRGAISQETQYF
v_gene: TRBV10-2; d_gene: -; abundance: many; j_gene: TRBJ2-2; CDR3nt: TGCGCCAGCAGTGAGTCTGGGGGAACCGGGGAGCTGTTTTTT; CDR3aa: CASSESGGTGELFF
v_gene: TRBV3-1; d_gene: -; abundance: many; j_gene: TRBJ2-7; CDR3nt: TGTGCCAGCAGCCAAGATGGGGCGACCAGTTACGAGCAGTACTTC; CDR3aa: CASSQDGATSYEQYF
v_gene: TRBV20-1; d_gene: -; abundance: many; j_gene: TRBJ2-7; CDR3nt: TGCAGTGCTAGAGATCAGCAGAGAGCCTACGAGCAGTACTTC; CDR3aa: CSARDQQRAYEQYF
v_gene: TRBV15; d_gene: -; abundance: many; j_gene: TRBJ1-1; CDR3nt: TGTGCCACCAGTTACAGCAGTAACACTGAAGCTTTCTTT; CDR3aa: CATSYSSNTEAFF
v_gene: TRBV28; d_gene: TRBD1; abundance: many; j_gene: TRBJ2-7; CDR3nt: TGTGCCAGCAGTTTCCGGGACAGGGGGCGCGAGCAGTACTTC; CDR3aa: CASSFRDRGREQYF
v_gene: TRBV7-6; d_gene: TRBD2; abundance: many; j_gene: TRBJ2-2; CDR3nt: TGTGCCAGCAGCTATGGACTAGGTACCGCCGGGGAGCTGTTTTTT; CDR3aa: CASSYGLGTAGELFF
v_gene: TRBV12-3/TRBV12-4; d_gene: -; abundance: many; j_gene: TRBJ1-5; CDR3nt: TGTGCCAGCAGTTTAGGACAGGACACCCCGGGGAGCAATCAGCCCCAGCATTTT; CDR3aa: CASSLGQDTPGSNQPQHF
v_gene: TRBV7-2; d_gene: -; abundance: many; j_gene: TRBJ2-5; CDR3nt: TGTGCCAGCTGCTCTGGGGTCCCCCAAGAGACCCAGTACTTC; CDR3aa: CASCSGVPQETQYF
v_gene: TRBV12-3/TRBV12-4; d_gene: TRBD2; abundance: few; j_gene: TRBJ2-3; CDR3nt: TGTGCCAGCAGTTTCGGGACTAGCGGGAGCTCCACAGATACGCAGTATTTT; CDR3aa: CASSFGTSGSSTDTQYF
v_gene: TRBV24-1; d_gene: -; abundance: many; j_gene: TRBJ2-1; CDR3nt: TGTGCCACCAGTGATTTGAGGCACAATGAGCAGTTCTTC; CDR3aa: CATSDLRHNEQFF
v_gene: TRBV24-1; d_gene: -; abundance: many; j_gene: TRBJ2-6; CDR3nt: TGTGCTGCTGGGGCCAACGTCCTGACTTTC; CDR3aa: CAAGANVLTF
v_gene: TRBV20-1; d_gene: TRBD2; abundance: many; j_gene: TRBJ2-3; CDR3nt: TGCAGTGCTAGAACCCCGGGACTAGCGGGGGGATACACAGATACGCAGTATTTT; CDR3aa: CSARTPGLAGGYTDTQYF
v_gene: TRBV18; d_gene: TRBD1; abundance: few; j_gene: TRBJ2-7; CDR3nt: TGTGCCAGCTCCCCCGGGACAGGAACCTACGAGCAGTACTTC; CDR3aa: CASSPGTGTYEQYF
v_gene: TRBV7-6; d_gene: -; abundance: few; j_gene: TRBJ2-5; CDR3nt: TGTGCCAGCAGCTCCCCCGGCTTTACGGAGACCCAGTACTTC; CDR3aa: CASSSPGFTETQYF
v_gene: TRBV10-2; d_gene: -; abundance: few; j_gene: TRBJ2-1; CDR3nt: TGCGCCAGCAGTGTAAGGATGTCAGGGCAATGGGAGCAGTTCTTC; CDR3aa: CASSVRMSGQWEQFF
v_gene: TRBV5-1; d_gene: TRBD2; abundance: -; j_gene: TRBJ2-3; CDR3nt: TGCGCCAGCTACGGGTTGGGACTAGCAGCAGATACGCAGTATTTT; CDR3aa: CASYGLGLAADTQYF
v_gene: TRBV27; d_gene: TRBD1; abundance: few; j_gene: TRBJ1-4; CDR3nt: TGTGCCAGCAGTCCCCAACAGGGGGAAAGCGAAAAACTGTTTTTT; CDR3aa: CASSPQQGESEKLFF
v_gene: TRBV30; d_gene: -; abundance: many; j_gene: TRBJ2-1; CDR3nt: TGTGCCTGGAGTGAAAACTCAAAGCAGTTCTTC; CDR3aa: CAWSENSKQFF
v_gene: TRBV7-3; d_gene: -; abundance: many; j_gene: TRBJ2-5; CDR3nt: TGTGCCAGCAGCTTGAGCGGGGCGAACAGGGGGGAGACCCAGTACTTC; CDR3aa: CASSLSGANRGETQYF
v_gene: TRBV5-1; d_gene: -; abundance: many; j_gene: TRBJ2-1; CDR3nt: TGCGCCAGCAGCTTGGCTGGTCGCGACAATGAGCAGTTCTTC; CDR3aa: CASSLAGRDNEQFF
v_gene: TRBV20-1; d_gene: TRBD2; abundance: few; j_gene: TRBJ2-4; CDR3nt: TGCAGTGTCCCTGGGACTAGCGGAGGGGGGGCCAAAAACATTCAGTACTTC; CDR3aa: CSVPGTSGGGAKNIQYF
v_gene: TRBV11-3; d_gene: TRBD1; abundance: many; j_gene: TRBJ2-7; CDR3nt: TGTGCCAGCAGCCGAGAGACAGGGCGGTTCTACGAGCAGTACTTC; CDR3aa: CASSRETGRFYEQYF